This TCR beta chain was recorded in a study of spatial heterogeneity in lung cancer. As for the study in general: Detected beta-chain sequences consistently exceeded alpha-chain sequences. Each distinct TCR and UMI combination averaged more than ten appearances in raw reads.

The library protocol tagged each TCR cDNA with a unique molecular identifier. TCRdb reprocessed the 5' RACE reads with MiXCR, giving one entry per CDR3 protein. The table includes roughly 2,000 distinct CDR3 sequences, about 12% detected once. The CDR3 contains 11 residues. CDR1 and CDR2 (germline): LNHNV, YYDKDF (reference sequence). Between the trimmed V and J ends, which lost 1 base and 7 bases, there was a span of 5 bases. Time point defined: sample taken at primary tumor resection. No cell sorting; template was whole RNA from tumor, lung tissue or PBMC. A total of roughly 72 untreated early-stage non-small cell lung cancer patients served as donors.

The TCR was taken from a male donor with early-stage non-small cell lung cancer. The sequencing used normal lung tissue next to the tumor, collected at surgery. The chain employs TRBV15 and TRBJ2-7; no clear D. Written as DNA, the CDR3 is TGTGCCACCAGCAGAGTGGGTGAGCAGTACTTC. Translation: CATSRVGEQYF.